This TCR beta chain was sequenced in a study of control samples from healthy donors and cancer patients. Germline loops: CDR1 SQVTM, CDR2 ANQGSEA. The V end lost 3 bases, the J end lost 4 bases, and 3 bases lay between the germline ends. There are 10 residues in the CDR3. Data came from immunoSEQ multiplex PCR; TCRdb stores just in-frame clones and leaves some out. The profile shows 54,000 or so clones, 90% to 95% of them singletons. The rearrangement links TRBV29-1 to TRBJ1-2; unclear D gene. This receptor was taken from a man aged 25 to 40 in good health. The specimen sequenced was blood. The CDR3 is CSVDAYGYTF. The CDR3, as DNA: TGCAGCGTTGACGCCTATGGCTACACCTTC.